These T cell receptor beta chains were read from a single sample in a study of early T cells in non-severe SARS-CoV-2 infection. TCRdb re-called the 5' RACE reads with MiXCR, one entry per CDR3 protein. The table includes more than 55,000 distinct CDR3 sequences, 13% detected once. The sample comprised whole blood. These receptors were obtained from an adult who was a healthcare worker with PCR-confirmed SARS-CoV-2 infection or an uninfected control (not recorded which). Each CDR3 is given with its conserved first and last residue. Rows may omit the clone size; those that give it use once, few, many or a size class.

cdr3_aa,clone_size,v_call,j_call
CASSFPGSPLGYTF,many,TRBV5-1,TRBJ1-2
CASSKKEPGYADEKLFF,many,TRBV7-8,TRBJ1-4
CASRPDGDSNQPQHF,many,TRBV6-2/TRBV6-3,TRBJ1-5
CSVEETDSPNYGYTF,many,TRBV29-1,TRBJ1-2
CSATEGRNTIYF,.,TRBV20-1,TRBJ1-3
CASSVEGDEQYF,.,TRBV9,TRBJ2-7
CASSLLGQNTEAFF,many,TRBV27,TRBJ1-1
CASSLIGGAGDTQYF,few,TRBV5-6,TRBJ2-3
CASSPDTSGGAFGELFF,few,TRBV7-9,TRBJ2-2
CASSLGASYNEQFF,few,TRBV7-6,TRBJ2-1
CASSVGLSLQETQYF,many,TRBV9,TRBJ2-5
CASSRPDPSGANVLTF,many,TRBV5-1,TRBJ2-6
CASSQVRETQYF,many,TRBV3-1,TRBJ2-5
CSVQGDRRETQYF,.,TRBV29-1,TRBJ2-5
CASREFGDRAGYTF,many,TRBV6-5,TRBJ1-2
CASSSQRGPDTQYF,.,TRBV5-1,TRBJ2-3
CASSLEWTEQETQYF,.,TRBV7-9,TRBJ2-5
CSVDLTLTWEYMNTEAFF,many,TRBV29-1,TRBJ1-1
CASSLALQARTEAFF,many,TRBV5-1,TRBJ1-1
CAWTQGSGYTF,many,TRBV30,TRBJ1-2
CASSLGVGDSTDTQYF,many,TRBV7-9,TRBJ2-3
CASHRDGYTF,many,TRBV2,TRBJ1-2
CASSLVQRETQYF,many,TRBV7-2,TRBJ2-5
CSCLDRDTYEQYF,many,TRBV29-1,TRBJ2-7
CASSQDLLRSYNSPLHF,many,TRBV4-3,TRBJ1-6
CASSFRAPSGNEQFF,many,TRBV5-5,TRBJ2-1
CASSAGTGFGEKLFF,many,TRBV7-8,TRBJ1-4
CASNQGLRMNTEAFF,.,TRBV2,TRBJ1-1
CASSLDVSASFSYEQYF,many,TRBV11-2,TRBJ2-7
CASRQQESVPGTFF,many,TRBV3-1,TRBJ1-1
CAWRSDIGRYNEQFF,many,TRBV30,TRBJ2-1
CASSYTVGGSSTDTQYF,many,TRBV11-2,TRBJ2-3
CASSQDNLGGLSPENEQFF,many,TRBV3-1,TRBJ2-1
CASRRTGVYEQYF,few,TRBV27,TRBJ2-7
CSVRVANEKLFF,many,TRBV29-1,TRBJ1-4
CASGTSGGRETQYF,few,TRBV6-5,TRBJ2-5
CASSHGGDQPQHF,many,TRBV6-6,TRBJ1-5
CASSLRPDREDEKLFF,.,TRBV27,TRBJ1-4
CASSYTDRDYGYTF,few,TRBV6-5,TRBJ1-2
CASRDLGGGSSYNEQFF,medium-sized,TRBV4-1,TRBJ2-1
CASSLTNYEQYF,many,TRBV7-8,TRBJ2-7
CASSIGRNTGELFF,.,TRBV19,TRBJ2-2
CASSLAGRASPLHF,many,TRBV5-4,TRBJ1-6
CASSLQVYEQYF,.,TRBV7-2,TRBJ2-7
CASSNSAGGETQYF,many,TRBV11-2,TRBJ2-5
CASSLTGPNTEAFF,many,TRBV27,TRBJ1-1
CASSFIAGGLSEQFF,few,TRBV7-6,TRBJ2-1
CASSFHRGPNNQPQHF,once,TRBV12-3/TRBV12-4,TRBJ1-5
CASSQRTGGTYEQYF,few,TRBV4-3,TRBJ2-7
CASSLISGGTTDTQYF,many,TRBV5-1,TRBJ2-3
CASSPRTGDTDTQYF,many,TRBV4-3,TRBJ2-3
CASSGTGRSNQPQHF,few,TRBV6-1,TRBJ1-5
CASSPSGTGRYEQYF,few,TRBV9,TRBJ2-7
CASSPLGSGGANEQFF,many,TRBV7-9,TRBJ2-1